Listed below are T cell receptor beta chains from one sample, sequenced in a study of human T cells and chemical hapten exposure. TCRdb processed the RACE reads anew with MiXCR; each CDR3 protein has one entry. The sample records tens of thousands of distinct CDR3 sequences, 10% to 13% being singletons. The sequencing used whole blood, collected in connection with sensitization to the hapten diphenylcyclopropenone (DPC). These receptor sequences come from a man aged 40-49 years with alopecia areata. Some clones in this sample may be carry-over from other donors' samples. CDR3s include the opening cysteine and the closing phenylalanine or tryptophan. D genes are given only for firm matches. The listing skips clone size in some rows; elsewhere it reads once, few, many or a size class.

j_call	d_call	v_call	clone_size	cdr3_nt	cdr3_aa
TRBJ2-5	-	TRBV14	-	TGTGCCAGCAGCCTTCGTTGGGACTTCCAAGAGACCCAGTACTTC	CASSLRWDFQETQYF
TRBJ2-7	TRBD1	TRBV6-6	-	TGTGCCAGCAGTTACTCGGACAGGGGAGGCGAGCAGTACTTC	CASSYSDRGGEQYF
TRBJ2-4	TRBD1	TRBV28	few	TGTGCCAGCAGTCAATGGACAGGGGGACGAAACATTCAGTACTTC	CASSQWTGGRNIQYF
TRBJ2-7	TRBD1	TRBV30	few	TGTGCCTGGAGTGGACAGGGTATTAGCGAGCAGTACTTC	CAWSGQGISEQYF
TRBJ2-1	TRBD2	TRBV6-2/TRBV6-3	few	TGTGCCAGCAGAAAAGGACTAGCGGGACGTCTTCGCACTCTGGGCAATGAGCAGTTCTTC	CASRKGLAGRLRTLGNEQFF
TRBJ2-2	-	TRBV12-3/TRBV12-4	few	TGTGCCAGCAGTCCTACTAGCACGGGAACCGGGGAGCTGTTTTTT	CASSPTSTGTGELFF
TRBJ1-2	TRBD1	TRBV23-1	many	TGCGCCAGCAGCCAAGCCGGGACAGAAGAAGGGGACTATGGCTACACCTTC	CASSQAGTEEGDYGYTF
TRBJ2-7	-	TRBV28	-	TGTGCCAGCGGGGGGGCAGCTAGGCACTACTTC	CASGGAARHYF
TRBJ2-1	-	TRBV4-3	few	TGCGCCAGCAGCCAAAGGCCCCCTGTTGGGACCTTCTGGAATGAGCAGTTCTTC	CASSQRPPVGTFWNEQFF
TRBJ1-5	-	TRBV6-1	few	TGTGCCAGCTCTGACAGCCCTGGAGAGCCCCAGCATTTT	CASSDSPGEPQHF
TRBJ2-4	TRBD2	TRBV28	many	TGTGCCAGCAGCAAACTAGTCTCGGCGGGAGGGTATACCAAAAACATTCAGTACTTC	CASSKLVSAGGYTKNIQYF
TRBJ2-3	TRBD2	TRBV10-2	few	TGCGCCAGCAGTGAGTCGGGACTAGCGGGAGTTGGAGATACGCAGTATTTT	CASSESGLAGVGDTQYF
TRBJ2-1	TRBD2	TRBV7-8	-	TGTGCCAGCAGCCTGAGAGGGCCGGGTAGCGGGATATACAATGAGCAGTTCTTC	CASSLRGPGSGIYNEQFF
TRBJ2-2	TRBD2	TRBV7-9	-	TGTGCCAGCAGCTTAGATCTAGCGGGAGGAAGAGGCACCGGGGAGCTGTTTTTT	CASSLDLAGGRGTGELFF
TRBJ2-7	TRBD1	TRBV7-8	many	TGTGCCAGCAGCTCATCGGACAGGTCCTACGAGCAGTACTTC	CASSSSDRSYEQYF
TRBJ2-5	-	TRBV2	-	TGTGCCAGCAGCCCGACGCTAGCGTTGGAGACCCAGTACTTC	CASSPTLALETQYF
TRBJ2-4	TRBD1	TRBV5-4	few	TGTGCCAGCAGCGCAACAGGGGGTAGCAAAAACATTCAGTACTTC	CASSATGGSKNIQYF
TRBJ2-5	-	TRBV7-9	-	TGTGCCAGCAGCTCACGTCAGGACGCAAAACAAGAGACCCAGTACTTC	CASSSRQDAKQETQYF
TRBJ2-7	TRBD2	TRBV18	few	TGTGCCAGCTCACCACTCGGGACTAGCGGGTATGAGCAGTACTTC	CASSPLGTSGYEQYF
TRBJ2-3	-	TRBV6-5	-	TGTGCCAGCAGTTACTCGAGCCCGAGAACAGATACGCAGTATTTT	CASSYSSPRTDTQYF